Below, 9 T cell receptor beta chains from the same sample are listed, as sequenced in a study of blood T cell repertoires in COVID-19. Sequenced by immunoSEQ multiplex PCR; TCRdb stores in-frame clones only, minus some. Altogether roughly 250,000 clones are present, around 90% being singletons, with the ten largest covering approximately 3.4%. The sample consisted of PBMCs or T cells enriched from blood (not recorded which). The origin of the receptors is a woman between 40 and 50 years old who had been exposed to COVID-19.

This clone was observed a single time. The chain combines TRBV6-1 with TRBJ1-1, with 10 bases lining up with TRBD1. The V and J ends lost 7 bases and 8 bases, in that order; junction bases with no gene match: 10. Germline loops: CDR1 MNHNS, CDR2 SASEGT. CDR3 length: 14 residues. The DNA for the CDR3 is TGTGCCAGCACCTCGGGACAGGGGAAGTGGGAAGCTTTCTTT. This codes for CASTSGQGKWEAFF.

V and J are TRBV18 and TRBJ1-1; D gene uncertain. Trimming shortened V by 3 bases and J by 2 bases, and 10 bases separated the two germline ends. Germline-derived CDR1 and CDR2 are KGHSH and LQKENI. The CDR3 totals 14 residues. In DNA form, the CDR3 reads TGTGCCAGCTCACCTTCGGAGGGAAACACTGAAGCTTTCTTT. Its translation is CASSPSEGNTEAFF. The whole variable domain, remainder taken from reference TRBV18 and TRBJ1-1, is NAGVMQNPRHLVRRRGQEARLRCSPMKGHSHVYWYRQLPEEGLKFMVYLQKENIIDESGMPKERFSAEFPKEGPSILRIQQVVRGDSAAYFCASSPSEGNTEAFFGQGTRLTVV.

CDR3: CASSLQGLAGPYLTDTQYF. The CDR3 DNA reads as TGCGCCAGCAGCTTGCAGGGACTAGCGGGGCCTTATCTCACAGATACGCAGTATTTT. V is TRBV5-1 and J is TRBJ2-3; 13 bases align to TRBD2. The CDR3 extends over 19 amino acids. Germline-derived CDR1 and CDR2 are SGHRS and YFSETQ. V lost 1 base to trimming and J lost 2 bases; unmatched junction nucleotides: 10.

The chain uses TRBV19 and TRBJ1-4, with D possibly TRBD1 on 5 matching bases. Trimming left V 7 bases short and J 6 bases short, with 15 bases between. The length of the CDR3 is 14 residues. The germline V gene encodes CDR1 LNHDA and CDR2 SQIVND (reference sequence). In DNA form, the CDR3 reads TGTGCCAGTACCCCAGGACAAACCTATGAAAAACTGTTTTTT. It codes for CASTPGQTYEKLFF.

The rearrangement joins TRBV28 to TRBJ1-4, with 8 positions matching TRBD1. From germline, CDR1 is MDHEN and CDR2 SYDVKM. This CDR3 comprises 12 residues. Trimming removed 10 bases from V and 8 bases from J; junction bases left unmatched: 6. The CDR3 DNA reads TGTGCCACCAGGACAGGGAACGAAAAACTGTTTTTT. The encoded protein is CATRTGNEKLFF.

V is TRBV2 and J is TRBJ1-4; a weak D match, TRBD1 (6 bases). Germline values: CDR1 SNHLY, CDR2 FYNNEI. Trimming left V 5 bases short and J 0 bases short, with 13 bases between. The CDR3 loop spans 16 amino acids. CDR3 nucleotides: TGTGCCAGCAGTATGGACAGCATTGCAACTAATGAAAAACTGTTTTTT. Amino acids: CASSMDSIATNEKLFF. The entire variable domain, with the rest obtained from reference TRBV2 and TRBJ1-4, is as follows: EPEVTQTPSHQVTQMGQEVILRCVPISNHLYFYWYRQILGQKVEFLVSFYNNEISEKSEIFDDQFSVERPDGSNFTLKIRSTKLEDSAMYFCASSMDSIATNEKLFFGSGTQLSVL.

Comment on this clone: At one end, the junction sequence differs from germline, possibly due to a read error. The rearrangement joins TRBV5-1 to TRBJ2-1; D remains unclear. The CDR3 extends over 15 amino acids. Looked up from germline, CDR1 is SGHRS and CDR2 is YFSETQ. CDR3 residues: CASTTTLSSYNEQFF. In DNA, the CDR3 is TGTGCCAGCACCACTACGCTTAGCTCCTACAATGAGCAGTTCTTC.

The chain uses TRBV5-6 and TRBJ1-1; D gene uncertain. The V gene lost 4 bases and the J gene lost 5 bases, with 12 bases spanning the gap. The CDR3 sequence is 13 residues long. Germline V lookup: CDR1 SGHDT, CDR2 YYEEEE. Here the CDR3 reads CASSPSRLTEAFF. The CDR3 DNA reads TGTGCCAGCAGCCCATCGCGGCTAACTGAAGCTTTCTTT.

The chain joins TRBV19 to TRBJ1-1; D possibly corresponds to TRBD1 (5 bases). Germline V lookup: CDR1 LNHDA, CDR2 SQIVND (reference sequence). The CDR3 runs 13 residues. This CDR3 is CASTQGGYSEAFF. CDR3 nucleotides: TGTGCATCCACCCAGGGAGGTTATTCTGAAGCTTTCTTT. Full variable domain (remainder filled in from reference TRBV19 and TRBJ1-1): DGGITQSPKYLFRKEGQNVTLSCEQNLNHDAMYWYRQDPGQGLRLIYYSQIVNDFQKGDIAEGYSVSREKKESFPLTVTSAQKNPTAFYLCASTQGGYSEAFFGQGTRLTVV.